One and the same sample provided the 9 T cell receptor beta chains below, sequenced in a study of T cells in tuberculosis. Sequencing was performed with immunoSEQ multiplex PCR; in TCRdb, only in-frame clones are kept and a portion is missing. Of 30,000 to 40,000 clones listed, 97% are singletons. The sample consisted of PBMCs. The receptor source for this set is a donor under 30 with latent tuberculosis or without tuberculosis infection.

J is TRBJ2-1 and V is TRBV15; perhaps TRBD1 as D (6 bases). Germline-derived CDR1 and CDR2 are LNHNV and YYDKDF (reference sequence). CDR3 length equals 20 residues. V gave up 2 bases and J gave up 3 bases, with 26 bases separating them. CDR3 sequence reads: CATSRPRDIRRGGDYNEQFF. The CDR3 coding sequence is TGTGCCACCAGCAGACCTAGGGACATTCGGCGAGGGGGAGACTACAATGAGCAGTTCTTC.

V and J are TRBV7-8 and TRBJ2-3; 10 bases fit TRBD2. CDR1 and CDR2 from the germline V gene are SGHVS and FQNEAQ. V lost 4 bases to trimming and J lost 1 base; unmatched junction nucleotides: 5. The CDR3 covers 16 residues. CDR3 region: CASSYSGRAGTDTQYF. DNA of the CDR3: TGTGCCAGCAGCTACAGCGGGAGGGCCGGCACAGATACGCAGTATTTT.

V usage is TRBV6-6 and J usage is TRBJ2-3; tentative D call: TRBD2 (6 bases). There are 12 residues in the CDR3. Deletions cut 2 bases from V and 6 bases from J, with 6 bases between. Germline V gene lookup returns CDR1 MNHNY and CDR2 SVGAGI (reference sequence). The CDR3 here is CASSYGRDTQYF. Here the CDR3 DNA reads TGTGCCAGCAGTTACGGGAGGGATACGCAGTATTTT.

In nucleotides, the CDR3 is TGCGCCAGCAGCTTCTTGCTAGCGGGGGGACGATACAATGAGCAGTTCTTC. It encodes CASSFLLAGGRYNEQFF. The chain joins TRBV5-1 to TRBJ2-1; 11 nucleotides align to TRBD2. This CDR3 has 17 residues. The germline V gene has CDR1 SGHRS and CDR2 YFSETQ. The V and J ends lost 2 bases and 4 bases, in that order; junction bases with no gene match: 8.

The CDR3 DNA is TGCGCCAGCAGCCCGGCAGTGTCAGCAGGTTCCTACGAGCAGTACTTC. It is translated as CASSPAVSAGSYEQYF. J is TRBJ2-7 and V is TRBV5-1; D ambiguous. This CDR3 spans 16 amino acids. In germline, CDR1 is SGHRS, CDR2 YFSETQ. Between the trimmed V and J ends, which lost 4 bases and 1 base, there was a span of 18 bases.

This rearrangement joins TRBV28 to TRBJ2-1; 11 nucleotides agree with TRBD2. Trimming at V came to 6 bases and at J to 3 bases, leaving 10 bases not matched to a gene. The CDR3 loop spans 17 amino acids. CDR1 is MDHEN, CDR2 SYDVKM, per germline. Here the CDR3 reads CASRGTSGIPLYNEQFF. The DNA of the CDR3 is TGTGCCAGCAGGGGGACTAGCGGCATACCCCTCTACAATGAGCAGTTCTTC. The full variable domain, its missing parts supplied by reference TRBV28 and TRBJ2-1, is DVKVTQSSRYLVKRTGEKVFLECVQDMDHENMFWYRQDPGLGLRLIYFSYDVKMKEKGDIPEGYSVSREKKERFSLILESASTNQTSMYLCASRGTSGIPLYNEQFFGPGTRLTVL.

J is TRBJ1-4 and V is TRBV9, with TRBD1 identical over 7 bases. V lost 1 base, J lost 4 bases, and 4 bases stayed unmatched. The CDR3 runs 15 residues. Germline lookup yields CDR1 SGDLS and CDR2 YYNGEE. The CDR3 nucleotides are TGTGCCAGCAGCGTAAGGGACAGTCTTAATGAAAAACTGTTTTTT. Translating gives CASSVRDSLNEKLFF.

The V and J genes are TRBV28 and TRBJ2-2, with D hard to call. From germline, CDR1 is MDHEN and CDR2 SYDVKM. The CDR3 covers 13 residues. Deletions cut 6 bases from V and 5 bases from J, with 10 bases between. In nucleotides, the CDR3 is TGTGCCAGCAGAAGGAGAGGTACCGGGGAGCTGTTTTTT. Translation: CASRRRGTGELFF. The full variable domain, rest sourced from reference TRBV28 and TRBJ2-2, is DVKVTQSSRYLVKRTGEKVFLECVQDMDHENMFWYRQDPGLGLRLIYFSYDVKMKEKGDIPEGYSVSREKKERFSLILESASTNQTSMYLCASRRRGTGELFFGEGSRLTVL.

V gene TRBV2 combines with J gene TRBJ1-1; 9 bases are shared with TRBD1. V was pared by 6 bases and J by 4 bases, with 6 bases of the junction left unmatched. The CDR3 is 14 residues long. Germline V gene data show CDR1 as SNHLY and CDR2 as FYNNEI. CDR3 DNA: TGTGCCAGCAGAGACAGGGGGAGAGGCACTGAAGCTTTCTTT. Protein sequence: CASRDRGRGTEAFF.